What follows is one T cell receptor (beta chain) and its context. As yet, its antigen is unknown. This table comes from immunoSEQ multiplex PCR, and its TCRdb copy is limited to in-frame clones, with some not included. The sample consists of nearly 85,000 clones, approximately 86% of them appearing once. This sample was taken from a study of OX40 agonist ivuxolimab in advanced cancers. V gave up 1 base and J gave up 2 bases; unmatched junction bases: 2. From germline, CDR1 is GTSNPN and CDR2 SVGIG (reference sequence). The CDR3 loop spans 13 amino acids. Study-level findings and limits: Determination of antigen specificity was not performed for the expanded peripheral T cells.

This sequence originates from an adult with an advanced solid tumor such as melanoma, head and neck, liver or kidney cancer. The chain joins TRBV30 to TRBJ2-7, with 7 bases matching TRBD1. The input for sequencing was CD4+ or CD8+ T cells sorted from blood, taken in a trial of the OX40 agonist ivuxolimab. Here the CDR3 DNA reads TGTGCCTGGAGTGGACAGGGCCCCTACGAGCAGTACTTC. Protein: CAWSGQGPYEQYF.